These T cell receptor beta chains were read from a single sample in a study of T cell responses to AZD1222 COVID-19 vaccine. Clones were sequenced by immunoSEQ multiplex PCR, and TCRdb holds only the in-frame ones, with some missing. Among about 100,000 clones listed, about 88% were seen once. The sample was peripheral blood, taken on day 0 of AZD1222 vaccination. Every receptor here comes from an adult in good health. Each CDR3 is given with its conserved first and last residue. The D gene is left open where the match is weak. Rows may omit the clone size; those that give it use once, few, many or a size class.

clone_size	d_call	v_call	j_call	cdr3_nt	cdr3_aa
NA	NA	TRBV19	TRBJ1-3	TGTGCCAGTAGTATGGGGCTGTCTGGAAACACCATATATTTT	CASSMGLSGNTIYF
once	NA	TRBV5-1	TRBJ1-1	TGCGCCAGCAGCTTACGTCCCCCGGACACTGAAGCTTTCTTT	CASSLRPPDTEAFF
NA	TRBD1	TRBV6-5	TRBJ1-2	TGTGCCAGCAGCTGGACAGGGTCTAACTATGGCTACACCTTC	CASSWTGSNYGYTF
NA	TRBD1	TRBV30	TRBJ1-2	TGTGCCTGGAGTGTACCACAGGGGTATGGCTACACCTTC	CAWSVPQGYGYTF
NA	TRBD1	TRBV3-1/TRBV3-2	TRBJ1-1	TGTGCCAGCAGCTATGTGCCCGGACAGGGTACGACTGAAGCTTTCTTT	CASSYVPGQGTTEAFF
NA	NA	TRBV6-4	TRBJ2-6	TGTGCCAGCAGTGAAGGGTCCGGGGCCAACGTCCTGACTTTC	CASSEGSGANVLTF
NA	NA	TRBV11-2	TRBJ1-2	TGTGCCAGCAGTCCTAATACGGCGCGGGTAGGCTACACCTTC	CASSPNTARVGYTF
once	NA	TRBV7-9	TRBJ2-3	TGTGCCAGCAGCCCCACAGGGGATACGCAGTATTTT	CASSPTGDTQYF
NA	NA	TRBV5-1	TRBJ1-2	TGCGCCAGCAGCTTGGAGGGCAGTTCAGGGTATGGCTACACCTTC	CASSLEGSSGYGYTF
NA	NA	TRBV5-1	TRBJ1-5	TGCGCCAGCAGCCACGGGGTCAATCAGCCCCAGCATTTT	CASSHGVNQPQHF
NA	TRBD1	TRBV29-1	TRBJ1-2	TGCAGCGCGGACAGGGAGGACCATGGCTACACCTTC	CSADREDHGYTF
NA	NA	TRBV7-9	TRBJ2-2	TGTGCCAGCAGCTTCACGTTCGGCACCGGGGAGCTGTTTTTT	CASSFTFGTGELFF
once	TRBD1	TRBV4-3	TRBJ2-1	TGCGCCAGCAGCCAATTAGAGGGACAGGGTACCTACAATGAGCAGTTCTTC	CASSQLEGQGTYNEQFF
few	NA	TRBV4-1	TRBJ2-7	TGCGCCAGCAGCCAAGGTGGAGGGGTGGGCTACGAGCAGTACTTC	CASSQGGGVGYEQYF
medium-sized	TRBD1	TRBV4-3	TRBJ1-6	TGCGCCAGCAGCCAGTACAGGGGCTTGCCACCCCTCCACTTT	CASSQYRGLPPLHF
NA	NA	TRBV12-5	TRBJ1-4	TGTGCTAGTGGTCCTGGACATGGCGAAAAACTGTTTTTT	CASGPGHGEKLFF
NA	TRBD2	TRBV7-9	TRBJ2-3	TGTGCCAGCAGCTCGGTCTCTAGCGGGGGCGGAACAGATACGCAGTATTTT	CASSSVSSGGGTDTQYF
NA	NA	TRBV6-5	TRBJ1-4	TGTGCCAGCGGCTTAACAACTAATGAAAAACTGTTTTTT	CASGLTTNEKLFF
few	NA	TRBV6-5	TRBJ1-1	TGTGCCAGCAGTTACGACGGGGGAAGGGCTTTCTTT	CASSYDGGRAFF
once	NA	TRBV5-1	TRBJ2-2	TGCGCCAGCAGCTTGGGCCCATCCAACACCGGGGAGCTGTTTTTT	CASSLGPSNTGELFF
NA	NA	TRBV19	TRBJ2-7	TGTGCCAGTAGTATCCGGGATTATGAGCCTCAATACGAGCAGTACTTC	CASSIRDYEPQYEQYF
NA	TRBD1	TRBV7-8	TRBJ2-7	TGTGCCAGCAGACCCCGACAGGGGTCCTACGAGCAGTACTTC	CASRPRQGSYEQYF